Below, 19 T cell receptor beta chains from the same sample are listed, as sequenced in a study of T cells in localized non-small cell lung cancer. The table came from immunoSEQ multiplex PCR; TCRdb's copy has only in-frame clones and leaves some out. The table records 100,000 to 150,000 clones, 89% of them present only once. This specimen was peripheral blood, taken before any cancer treatment. These receptor sequences come from a female donor older than 55 with stage I lung adenocarcinoma.

The CDR3 loop reads CSVDAQSYNEQFF. CDR3 bases: TGCAGCGTTGATGCGCAGTCCTACAATGAGCAGTTCTTC. V usage is TRBV29-1 and J usage is TRBJ2-1; D is unresolved. The CDR3 contains 13 residues. Germline CDR1 is SQVTM and CDR2 is ANQGSEA. V was clipped by 3 bases and J by 1 base, with 7 bases between them.

V and J are TRBV6-5 and TRBJ2-7; 8 nucleotides line up with TRBD2. V lost 6 bases, J lost 5 bases, and 9 bases stayed unmatched. CDR3 length equals 14 residues. Per germline, CDR1 MNHEY and CDR2 SVGAGI. CDR3 region: CASRKAGGRHEQYF. CDR3 bases: TGTGCCAGCAGAAAGGCGGGAGGTCGGCACGAGCAGTACTTC.

In DNA form, the CDR3 reads TGTGCCTGGAGTGTCGGGGAAGCCATATATTTT. This translates into CAWSVGEAIYF. The chain links TRBV30 to TRBJ1-3; no reliable D call. The CDR3 contains 11 residues. CDR1 and CDR2 (germline): GTSNPN, SVGIG (reference sequence). Trimming left V 0 bases short and J 11 bases short, with 8 bases between.

The chain employs TRBV27 and TRBJ2-3, with D possibly matching TRBD2 (7 bases). V was shortened by 11 bases and J by 0 bases, with 18 bases between the two germline ends. This CDR3 has 15 amino acids. Germline-derived CDR1 and CDR2 are MNHEY and SMNVEV (reference sequence). The CDR3, as DNA: TGTGCCGCGGGGGCGTGGCGGGCTAGCACAGATACGCAGTATTTT. This codes for CAAGAWRASTDTQYF.

In the case of this clone: One junction end does not reproduce the germline sequence, and a read error may be involved. The J gene is TRBJ2-5, the V gene TRBV27; D assignment may be TRBD1 or TRBD2 (6 bases each). In germline, CDR1 is MNHEY, CDR2 SMNVEV (reference sequence). CDR3 length: 19 residues. The CDR3 sequence: CASSFLRSGVQGSQVTQYF. Here the CDR3 DNA reads TGTGCCAGCAGTTTCCTCAGATCGGGGGTACAGGGATCGCAAGTGACCCAGTACTTC.

V gene TRBV10-1 combines with J gene TRBJ2-3; possible D gene TRBD2, 5 bases. Germline assignment: CDR1 WNHNN and CDR2 SYGVQD (reference sequence). The CDR3 has 15 residues. Trimming took off 3 bases at V and 2 bases at J, with 12 bases between the two ends. In DNA, the CDR3 is TGCGCCAGCAGTGATCTTGGAGGATTCACAGATACGCAGTATTTT. Translated, it gives CASSDLGGFTDTQYF.

CDR3: CASSLLLAITKETQYF. Written as DNA, the CDR3 is TGTGCCAGCAGCTTATTATTAGCGATAACTAAAGAGACCCAGTACTTC. The chain recombines TRBV7-8 with TRBJ2-5; D possibly corresponds to TRBD2 (5 bases). The CDR3 spans 16 residues. The V gene lost 2 bases and the J gene lost 3 bases, with 16 bases spanning the gap. CDR1 and CDR2 from the germline V gene are SGHVS and FQNEAQ. The whole variable domain, filled in from reference TRBV7-8 and TRBJ2-5, reads GAGVSQSPRYKVAKRGQDVALRCDPISGHVSLFWYQQALGQGPEFLTYFQNEAQLDKSGLPSDRFFAERPEGSVSTLKIQRTQQEDSAVYLCASSLLLAITKETQYFGPGTRLLVL.

V usage is TRBV27 and J usage is TRBJ2-1, with 7 bases aligning to TRBD2. Looked up from germline, CDR1 is MNHEY and CDR2 is SMNVEV (reference sequence). V trimming: 3 bases; J trimming: 6 bases; junction bases outside the gene matches: 8. This CDR3 is 15 amino acids long. CDR3 amino acids: CASSFWGRAFNEQFF. The CDR3 nucleotides read TGTGCCAGCAGTTTTTGGGGGAGGGCCTTCAATGAGCAGTTCTTC.

The genes are TRBV6-4 and TRBJ2-1, with 9 nucleotides matching TRBD2. The V segment lost 4 bases and the J segment 6 bases; nucleotides outside the gene matches: 13. The CDR3 is 17 residues long. CDR1 MRHNA and CDR2 SNTAGT come from the germline V gene. This chain's CDR3 is CASSARVSGSFFNEQFF. The CDR3 DNA is TGTGCCAGCAGTGCAAGGGTTAGCGGGAGTTTCTTCAATGAGCAGTTCTTC.

The V call is TRBV2, the J call TRBJ1-5; D may be TRBD1 (5 bases). This CDR3 is 13 amino acids long. Trimming stripped 3 bases from V and 7 bases from J, with 10 bases between. The germline gives CDR1 SNHLY, CDR2 FYNNEI. CDR3 amino acids: CASSDRGGQPQHF. CDR3 bases: TGTGCCAGCAGTGATAGGGGAGGGCAGCCCCAGCATTTT.

J is TRBJ1-3 and V is TRBV18, with D possibly matching TRBD1 (6 bases). The CDR3 runs to 15 residues. V lost 6 bases and J 0 bases, leaving 12 bases between the germline ends. Germline V gives CDR1 KGHSH, CDR2 LQKENI. The DNA for the CDR3 is TGTGCCAGCTCGGAGGGGGAGAGCTCTGGAAACACCATATATTTT. Amino acids: CASSEGESSGNTIYF.

CDR3 bases: TGTGCCAGCGTCGGGAGTGTGGGACCCACAGATACGCAGTATTTT. Protein: CASVGSVGPTDTQYF. The chain joins TRBV19 to TRBJ2-3, with a possible D match to TRBD2 (6 bases). Germline-derived CDR1 and CDR2 are LNHDA and SQIVND (reference sequence). V lost 9 bases and J lost 2, with 18 bases in between. The CDR3 loop spans 15 amino acids.

This sequence joins TRBV4-1 and TRBJ2-2; TRBD2 matches 8 bases. Germline lookup yields CDR1 MGHRA and CDR2 YSYEKL. The CDR3 has 18 residues. J lost 6 bases, V lost 3 bases, and 15 bases had no gene match. In DNA form, the CDR3 reads TGCGCCAGCAGCCAGGTGGGGCGGGGGGCGCAGCTCCCCGGGGAGCTGTTTTTT. This sequence encodes CASSQVGRGAQLPGELFF.

This sequence joins TRBV2 and TRBJ1-2, with D hard to call. The CDR3 runs to 15 residues. Trimming shortened V by 3 bases and J by 7 bases, and 18 bases separated the two germline ends. Germline CDR1 SNHLY, CDR2 FYNNEI. The CDR3 nucleotides read TGTGCCAGCAGTGACGCCCAGGCGGGCACGGGTGGCTACACCTTC. It translates to CASSDAQAGTGGYTF.

This clone was seen at least ten times. This chain joins TRBV29-1 and TRBJ1-1, with TRBD1 as a possible D gene (6 bases). CDR3 size: 10 residues. The V end was cut by 7 bases, the J end by 10 bases, with 13 bases between. CDR1 and CDR2 (germline): SQVTM, ANQGSEA. Here the CDR3 reads CSDVDRGAFF. CDR3 nucleotides: TGCAGCGATGTGGACAGAGGAGCTTTCTTT.

V usage is TRBV27 and J usage is TRBJ2-7, with D hard to call. This CDR3 region has 13 residues. Germline values: CDR1 MNHEY, CDR2 SMNVEV (reference sequence). V was trimmed by 8 bases and J by 2 bases, leaving 13 bases between them. CDR3 coding DNA: TGTGCCAGCCTCTCGGGTTTCCCCTACGAGCAGTACTTC. Encoded protein: CASLSGFPYEQYF.

The chain couples TRBV19 to TRBJ2-5; D might be TRBD1 or TRBD2, each matching 6 bases. The CDR3 consists of 16 residues. V was cut by 3 bases and J by 1 base, with 15 bases left in between. CDR1 is LNHDA and CDR2 is SQIVND in the germline V gene (reference sequence). CDR3 protein: CASSIQPRGLQETQYF. CDR3 DNA: TGTGCCAGTAGTATCCAACCCAGGGGACTCCAAGAGACCCAGTACTTC.

The rearrangement links TRBV28 to TRBJ2-1, with D possibly matching TRBD2 (5 bases). Germline V gives CDR1 MDHEN, CDR2 SYDVKM. Trimming shortened V by 3 bases and J by 9 bases, and 6 bases separated the two germline ends. The CDR3 extends over 11 amino acids. The CDR3 region has the DNA TGTGCCAGCAGTTTGAGGGTTGAGCAGTTCTTC. It is translated as CASSLRVEQFF.

V is TRBV7-3 and J is TRBJ2-3; tentatively, D is TRBD1 or TRBD2 (6 bases each). The ends were cut back, 2 bases at V and 0 bases at J, with 15 bases in the middle. The CDR3 length is 17 residues. Germline-derived CDR1 and CDR2 are SGHTA and FQGTGA. The CDR3 reads CASSLWGAGTSTDTQYF. CDR3 bases: TGTGCCAGCAGCTTATGGGGGGCTGGCACTAGCACAGATACGCAGTATTTT.